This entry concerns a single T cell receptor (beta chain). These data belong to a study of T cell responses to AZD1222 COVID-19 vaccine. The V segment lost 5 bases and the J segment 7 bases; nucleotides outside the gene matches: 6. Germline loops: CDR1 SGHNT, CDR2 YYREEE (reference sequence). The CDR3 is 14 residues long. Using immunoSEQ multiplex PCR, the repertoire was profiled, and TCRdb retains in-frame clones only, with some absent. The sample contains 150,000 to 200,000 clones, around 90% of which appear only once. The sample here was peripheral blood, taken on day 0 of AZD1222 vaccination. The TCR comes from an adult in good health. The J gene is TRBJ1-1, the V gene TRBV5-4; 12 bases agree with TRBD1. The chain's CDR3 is CASRSGQGANEAFF. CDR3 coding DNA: TGTGCCAGCAGATCGGGACAGGGGGCAAATGAAGCTTTCTTT.